The clone carrying this T cell receptor (beta chain) was recorded a few times. The assay was immunoSEQ multiplex PCR, and TCRdb's table has in-frame clones only and misses some. This sample has 220,000 or so clones; 84% occur once, and the top ten carry roughly 6.2%. This entry belongs to a study of blood T cell repertoires in COVID-19. This CDR3 comprises 16 residues. In germline, CDR1 is GTSNPN, CDR2 SVGIG (reference sequence). After removal of 3 bases from V and 11 bases from J, the junction contained 20 bases not matched to a gene. This TCR was recovered from a woman aged 35 to 49 who had recovered from COVID-19. Sequenced sample: PBMCs or T cells enriched from blood (not recorded which). The chain is built from TRBV30 and TRBJ1-1, with 8 bases aligning to TRBD1. The CDR3 protein is CAWSSQFTHTQGAAFF. The CDR3 bases are TGTGCCTGGAGCTCCCAATTTACCCACACTCAGGGGGCGGCTTTCTTT.